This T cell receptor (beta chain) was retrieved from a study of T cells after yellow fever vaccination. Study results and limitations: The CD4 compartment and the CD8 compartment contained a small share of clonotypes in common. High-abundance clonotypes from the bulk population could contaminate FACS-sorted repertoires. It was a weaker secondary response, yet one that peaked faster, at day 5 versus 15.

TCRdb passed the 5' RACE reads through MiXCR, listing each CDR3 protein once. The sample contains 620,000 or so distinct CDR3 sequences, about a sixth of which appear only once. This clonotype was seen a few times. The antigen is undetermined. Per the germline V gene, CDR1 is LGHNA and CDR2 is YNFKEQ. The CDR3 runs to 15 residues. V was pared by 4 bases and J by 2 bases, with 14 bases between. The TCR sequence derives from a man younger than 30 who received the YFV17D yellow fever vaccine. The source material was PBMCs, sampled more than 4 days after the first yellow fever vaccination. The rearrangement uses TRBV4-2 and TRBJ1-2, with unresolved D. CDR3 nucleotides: TGTGCCAGCAGCCCCGACCGAGAGGAAAACTATGGCTACACCTTC. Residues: CASSPDREENYGYTF.